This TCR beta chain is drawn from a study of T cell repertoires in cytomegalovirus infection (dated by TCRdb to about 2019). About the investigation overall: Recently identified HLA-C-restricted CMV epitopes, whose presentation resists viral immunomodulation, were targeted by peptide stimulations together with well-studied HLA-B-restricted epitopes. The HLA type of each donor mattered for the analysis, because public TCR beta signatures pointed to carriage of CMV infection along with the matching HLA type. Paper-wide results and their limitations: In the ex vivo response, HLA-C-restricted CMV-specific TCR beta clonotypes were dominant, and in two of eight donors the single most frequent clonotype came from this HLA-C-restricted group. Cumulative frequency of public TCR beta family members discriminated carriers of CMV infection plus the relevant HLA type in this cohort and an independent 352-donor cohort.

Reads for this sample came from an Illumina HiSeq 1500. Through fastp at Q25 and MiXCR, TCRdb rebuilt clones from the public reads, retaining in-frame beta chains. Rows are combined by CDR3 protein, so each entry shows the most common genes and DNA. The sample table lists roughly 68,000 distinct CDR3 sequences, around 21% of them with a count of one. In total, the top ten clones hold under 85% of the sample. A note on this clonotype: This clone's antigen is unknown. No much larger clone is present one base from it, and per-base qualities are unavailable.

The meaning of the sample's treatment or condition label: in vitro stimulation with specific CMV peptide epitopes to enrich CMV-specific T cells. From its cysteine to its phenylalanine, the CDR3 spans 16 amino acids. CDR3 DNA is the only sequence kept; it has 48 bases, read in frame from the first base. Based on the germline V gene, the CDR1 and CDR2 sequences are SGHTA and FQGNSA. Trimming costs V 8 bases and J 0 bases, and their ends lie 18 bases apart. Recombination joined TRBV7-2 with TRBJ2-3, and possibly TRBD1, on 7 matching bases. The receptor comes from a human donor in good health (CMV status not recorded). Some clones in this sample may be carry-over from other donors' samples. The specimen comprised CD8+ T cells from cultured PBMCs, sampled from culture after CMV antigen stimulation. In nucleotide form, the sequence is TGTGCCAGCTCCCCCCCAGGGGGGTATAGCACAGATACGCAGTATTTT. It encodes CASSPPGGYSTDTQYF.